This T cell receptor (beta chain) came from a study of patients and donors after allogeneic stem cell transplantation. V was clipped by 2 bases and J by 8 bases, with 15 bases between them. The germline V gene encodes CDR1 SGHTA and CDR2 FQGNSA. This CDR3 has 14 amino acids. TCRdb analysed the RT-PCR reads with MiXCR anew, one entry per CDR3 protein. This table holds 400,000 to 500,000 distinct CDR3 sequences, 16% found once. J is TRBJ1-2 and V is TRBV7-2; D remains ambiguous. The sequenced sample was blood, either unsorted or a sorted T cell fraction (not recorded which). This TCR came from a human donor who was either an allogeneic HSCT recipient or a stem cell or donor lymphocyte infusion donor (not recorded which). It is not recorded whose cells these are; they may come from a transplant donor. The CDR3 DNA reads TGTGCCAGCAGCTTATACCCAAGCCTCACGGGCTACACCTTC. Encoded protein: CASSLYPSLTGYTF.